This entry describes one T cell receptor (beta chain). Its antigen remains unknown. These data are taken from a study of graft-versus-host responses after intestinal transplantation. Study overall: Multivisceral, liver-intestinal, or isolated intestinal grafts went to recipients. Anti-thymocyte globulin was used for induction in all recipients, who then took tacrolimus and steroids for 2 to 4 years. Study-wide results and limits: The presence of high graft-versus-host to host-versus-graft clonal ratios in allografts characterized patients with graft-donor T cell macrochimerism. Researchers found GvH clones in recipient marrow, and some showed up first in ileum or blood.

Assay used: immunoSEQ multiplex PCR; TCRdb lists only in-frame clones, some missing. The sample includes about 110,000 clones, roughly 95% of them seen just once. This sequence originates from a human donor who received an intestinal transplant. The starting material was unstimulated CD8+ T cells sorted from spleen or lymph node cells, obtained before intestinal transplant.

CDR3 region: CASSPDGTYNEQFF. Written as DNA, the CDR3 is TGTGCCAGTAGTCCGGACGGAACCTACAATGAGCAGTTCTTC. The chain employs TRBV19 and TRBJ2-1; the D is unclear. The CDR3 extends over 14 amino acids. The germline CDR1 and CDR2 sequences are LNHDA and SQIVND (reference sequence). V lost 5 bases and J lost 2, with 10 bases in between.